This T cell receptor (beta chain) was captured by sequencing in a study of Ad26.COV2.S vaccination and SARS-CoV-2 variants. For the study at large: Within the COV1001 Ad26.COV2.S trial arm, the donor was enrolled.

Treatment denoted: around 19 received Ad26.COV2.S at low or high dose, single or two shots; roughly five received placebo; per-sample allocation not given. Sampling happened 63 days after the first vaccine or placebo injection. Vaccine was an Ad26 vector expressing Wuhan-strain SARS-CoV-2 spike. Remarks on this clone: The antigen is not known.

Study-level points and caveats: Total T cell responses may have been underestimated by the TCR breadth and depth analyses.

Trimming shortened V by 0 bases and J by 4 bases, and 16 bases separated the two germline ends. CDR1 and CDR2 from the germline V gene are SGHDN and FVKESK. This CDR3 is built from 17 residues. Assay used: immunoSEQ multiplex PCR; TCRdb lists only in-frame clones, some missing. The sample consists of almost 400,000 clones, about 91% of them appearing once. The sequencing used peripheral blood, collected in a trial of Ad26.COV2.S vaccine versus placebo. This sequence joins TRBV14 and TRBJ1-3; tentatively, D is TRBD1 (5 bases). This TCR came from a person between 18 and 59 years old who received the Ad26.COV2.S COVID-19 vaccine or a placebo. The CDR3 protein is CASSQDQGLGLGNTIYF. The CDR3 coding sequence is TGTGCCAGCAGCCAAGACCAGGGACTCGGTTTAGGAAACACCATATATTTT.